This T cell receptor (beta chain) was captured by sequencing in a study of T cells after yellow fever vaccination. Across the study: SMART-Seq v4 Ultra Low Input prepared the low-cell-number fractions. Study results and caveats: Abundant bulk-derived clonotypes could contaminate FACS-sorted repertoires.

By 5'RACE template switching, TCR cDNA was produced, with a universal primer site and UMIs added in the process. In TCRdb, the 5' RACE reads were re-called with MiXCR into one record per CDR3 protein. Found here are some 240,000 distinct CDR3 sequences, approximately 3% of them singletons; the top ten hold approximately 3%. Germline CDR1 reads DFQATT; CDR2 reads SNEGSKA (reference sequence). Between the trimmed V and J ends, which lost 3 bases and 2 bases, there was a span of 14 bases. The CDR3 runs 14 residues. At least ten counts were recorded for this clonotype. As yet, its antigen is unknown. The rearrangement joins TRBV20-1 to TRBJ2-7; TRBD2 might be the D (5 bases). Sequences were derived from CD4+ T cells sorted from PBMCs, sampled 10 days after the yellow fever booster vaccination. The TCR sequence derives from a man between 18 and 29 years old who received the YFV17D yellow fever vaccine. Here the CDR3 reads CSASLPGSTYEQYF. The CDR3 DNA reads TGCAGTGCTAGTCTCCCGGGGTCTACCTACGAGCAGTACTTC.